This T cell receptor (beta chain) comes out of a study of cytomegalovirus exposure and HLA in healthy donors (dated by TCRdb to 2016 to 2017). Context from the whole study: In an earlier analysis of 587 of the donors, about 270 Gb of sequence data and 100 million or so unique TCR beta sequences from about 179 million T cells were reported. A later analysis re-examined previously published TCR beta repertoires from 600 to 700 donors and added high-resolution HLA genotyping to investigate patterns of TCR occurrence. Donor age, sex, ethnicity and CMV serostatus were collected together with the repertoire data. Typing coverage differed by locus: A, B, C, DRB1 and DQB1 were typed in about 620-630 donors, DQA1 in roughly 510, DPA1 in around 600, and DPB1 in 472. A later genetic analysis used genome-wide SNP genotypes for about 65% of the 666 donors, treating that subset as a discovery cohort. HLA typing included class I and class II loci at four-digit resolution. Rather than drawing on any new phenotypic data, the later analysis identified candidate immune exposures from TCR beta sequences and the way those sequences occurred across donors. High-throughput TCR immunosequencing, statistical association of individual TCRs with disease status, and machine learning were combined to predict cytomegalovirus infection status. Using immunosequencing, the study profiled T cell repertoires from around 670 subjects and related those repertoires to cytomegalovirus serostatus. Four to six DR-DQ haplotypes were handled as single units for association and clustering because linkage in the cohort was strong. Along with the roughly 700-subject first cohort, a separate validation cohort of more than 90 different subjects was used. In an earlier analysis of roughly 600 of the donors, high-throughput TCR beta sequencing was used to judge whether each TCR beta V gene segment behaved as functional or pseudogenic. Among roughly 370 genotyped donors of the cohort, an average of 235,054 unique TCR beta nucleotide sequences were sequenced per donor, approximately 20% of them non-productive. Among the roughly 430 genotyped donors, around 79% belonged to the genetic ancestry cluster associated with self-reported Caucasian donors. Approximately 310 gigabases of sequencing data and tens of millions of unique TCR sequences were included in an early release covering around 650 HLA-typed donors. The study aimed to test whether signatures of past pathogen exposure could be identified by cataloging public T cell receptors. All discovery cohort repertoires had been generated on a single sequencing platform. Overall study results and their limits: CMV serostatus was the only immune exposure information available for the cohort. Roughly uniform sequencing depth across donors was assumed in presence/absence analyses, although this assumption may not hold. A later genetic analysis associated a missense DCLRE1C variant with V-gene and J-gene trimming of TCR beta chains, and an independent cohort replicated the association. A cluster of highly shared sequence variants was judged likely to represent a technical artifact of the sequencing pipeline. In a later genetic analysis, fewer N-insertions in productive TCRs were reported among donors in an Asian-associated ancestry cluster than the roughly 640-donor mean. About 15 rarely observed V segments, including chromosome 9 orphons, were excluded from the earlier analysis of about 610 of the donors because counts were too low. Because HLA typing was unavailable for some donors at each locus, only the typed subset was used in association tests. According to a later analysis, parvovirus B19, influenza, CMV and Epstein-Barr virus appeared linked to several top co-occurrence clusters. The classifier was reported to diagnose cytomegalovirus status with high specificity and sensitivity in both the original cohort and the validation cohort. It was suggested by the authors that the approach could potentially be generalized to other disease states and immunological phenotypes. This cohort had only TCR beta chains sequenced, and the lack of alpha or paired-chain data limited which features could be detected. According to a later analysis, most CMV-associated TCR beta chains appeared to be HLA-restricted, and the HLA associations seemed to be driven largely by CMV exposure. Because the 87-base-pair reads could not distinguish some IMGT-functional V segments, including TRBV6-2 and TRBV6-3, those segments were excluded. In a later analysis, TCR association rates were found to vary across HLA loci, with the most associated TCRs seen for DRB1 alleles and the fewest for HLA-C alleles. In vitro tests confirmed that a few of the cytomegalovirus-associated TCR beta chains recognize cytomegalovirus antigens. A later analysis associated 15,000 to 20,000 TCR beta sequences with specific HLA alleles at a false discovery rate of 0.05. A further reported finding was that TCR beta sequences accurately predicted the HLA-A and HLA-B alleles for most subjects in the first cohort. In an earlier analysis of under 600 of the donors, most TCR beta V segments were observed in productive rearrangements about 87% or about 30% of the time, broadly matching IMGT annotations. Most TCR sequences were observed very rarely across donors, whereas some public TCRs were present in many individuals. In the study, some 180 TCR beta chains were listed as associated with cytomegalovirus. Linkage disequilibrium might explain the correlated functional status among segregating V segments, but an unknown experimental factor could not be ruled out. A later analysis found that HLA-associated TCR beta chains were more clonally expanded and had lower generation probabilities than equally common non-associated chains. Assigning TCR associations to individual alleles was difficult when HLA alleles, especially DR and DQ, strongly co-occurred.

As to this clone: Its target antigen remains unknown. No base quality information exists; no much larger clone differs at one position.

Clipping removes 7 bases from V and 2 bases from J, with 11 as the unmatched junction base count. From the germline V gene (reference sequence), CDR1 is MNHEY and CDR2 is SMNVEV. The CDR3 spans 15 residues, from the cysteine through the phenylalanine. The entry retains the CDR3 DNA only, 45 bases that are in frame from base 1. The cohort comprised 550 to 700 healthy bone marrow donors. At the time of sampling, every cohort member was nominally healthy, though immune exposures that went unrecorded were likely present. Of the 600 or so cohort members, nearly 300 had a positive CMV serostatus and 352 had a negative one, while no CMV serostatus was recorded for the donor. A peripheral blood sample was collected from each donor, and TCR beta sequencing was performed on peripheral blood mononuclear cells. The Qiagen DNeasy Blood Extraction Kit was used to extract genomic DNA from the blood cell samples.

Library prep was done by the immunoSEQ multiplex PCR assay. For the multiplex PCR, a mixture combining 60 forward primers for TCR Vbeta segments and 13 reverse primers for TCR Jbeta segments was used. A multiplex PCR assay on genomic DNA amplified the CDR3 region of rearranged TCR beta genes. On the Illumina HiSeq System, the amplified TCR beta libraries were sequenced as 87-base-pair reads. The published analysis was carried out like this. Across the 670 or so repertoires, a later analysis counted about 81 million unique TCR beta chains, some 11 million of which were shared by at least two donors. A nearest-neighbor algorithm error-corrected the raw reads and collapsed the reads into unique sequences, merging closely related sequences to remove PCR and sequencing errors. Alignment of CDR3 sequences to IMGT reference sequences was used to assign V, D and J gene segments. For a sequence to be retained, at least a six-nucleotide match to both a V gene segment and a J gene segment was required. Rearrangements were classified as productive when the CDR3 lacked stop codons and remained in frame with V and J, and all other rearrangements were classified as non-productive. CDR3 was defined according to IMGT convention as the region running from the second conserved V-encoded cysteine to the conserved J-encoded phenylalanine. The earlier analysis of about 590 of the donors excluded sequences that lacked an unambiguous match to a single V gene segment. An earlier analysis of a few hundred of the donors called V segments functional above 56.7% productive rearrangements and segregating when the between-donor standard deviation exceeded 5%. A statistical classification framework was built for diagnosing cytomegalovirus status from the catalog of TCR beta chain sequences. In a later analysis, V and J genes were assigned by comparing TCR nucleotide sequences against IMGT/GENE-DB human TR gene sequences. The TCRdist pipeline was used in a later analysis to assign CDR3 sequences and most-parsimonious VDJ recombination scenarios. In a later analysis, each TCR beta chain was defined by its CDR3 amino acid sequence together with its V-gene family, and reads without a unique V-gene family were excluded. In a later analysis, a few hundred highly shared, low-generation-probability nucleotide sequences were removed to address suspected cross-contamination and a sequencing artifact. For each public chain, a later analysis derived a clonal expansion index from normalized ranks of inferred template counts within each repertoire. Generation probabilities in a later analysis came from a VDJ recombination model fitted to out-of-frame rearrangements, and those results were checked against IGoR. In a later analysis, hypergeometric tests were used to score TCR-TCR, TCR-HLA and TCR-CMV co-occurrence, with a repertoire-size bias correction applied to TCR pairs. A later analysis estimated false discovery rates by permuting HLA or CMV assignments 20 times. A later analysis grouped co-occurring TCRs with DBSCAN, adding TCRdist sequence similarity when clustering within HLA-allele-positive subsets. Repertoires with fewer than 30,000 or more than 120,000 public chains, plus five repertoires with anomalous nucleotide sharing, were excluded from co-occurrence clustering. Drawn from immuneACCESS, this table holds only the in-frame rearrangements with V and J called that TCRdb kept. Clones are partly lost; checked studies trace under half to an unresolved V gene and leave the rest unexplained. Clone size and V and J calls were adopted from that table, with D and trimming inferred from the DNA. The sample has some 170,000 clones on record, about 69% of them singletons. The top ten clones comprise less than 2.5% of the sample.

The sample comprised PBMCs. The sequence is built from TRBV27 and TRBJ2-7, with TRBD1 identical over 7 junction bases. This sequence originates from a human donor in good health. The CDR3 corresponds to CASKPGQAITYEQYF. The nucleotide sequence is given as TGTGCCAGCAAACCCGGACAGGCGATAACCTACGAGCAGTACTTC.